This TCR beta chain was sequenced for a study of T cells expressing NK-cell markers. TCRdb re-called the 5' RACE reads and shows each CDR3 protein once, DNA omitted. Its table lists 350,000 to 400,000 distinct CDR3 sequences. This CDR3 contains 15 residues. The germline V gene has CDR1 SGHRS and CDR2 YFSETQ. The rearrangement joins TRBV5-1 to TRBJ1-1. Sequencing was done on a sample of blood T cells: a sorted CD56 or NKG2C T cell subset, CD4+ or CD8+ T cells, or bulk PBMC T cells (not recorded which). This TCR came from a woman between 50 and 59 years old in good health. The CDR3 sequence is CASSPEVALNTEAFF.